The rows below give T cell receptor beta chains drawn from one sample of a study of OX40 agonist ivuxolimab in advanced cancers. Libraries were prepared by immunoSEQ multiplex PCR; TCRdb keeps only in-frame clonotypes and omits some of them. The sample includes 15,000 to 20,000 clones, more than 65% seen only once; the top ten take under 20%. The starting material was CD4+ or CD8+ T cells sorted from blood, obtained in a trial of the OX40 agonist ivuxolimab. The receptor set was obtained from an adult with an advanced solid tumor such as melanoma, head and neck, liver or kidney cancer. The CDR3 runs from the conserved cysteine through the conserved F or W. D genes are given only for firm matches. Size is stated for part of the rows, as once, few or many counts, or as a class when the clone is expanded.

V gene: TRBV19
D gene: -
J gene: TRBJ1-1
clone size: -
CDR3 DNA: TGTGCCAGTAGTATAGTCCAGGGGAACACTGAAGCTTTCTTT
CDR3 protein: CASSIVQGNTEAFF

V gene: TRBV28
D gene: -
J gene: TRBJ1-4
clone size: -
CDR3 DNA: TGTGCCAGCCGATTATGGGGCGAGGAGGATGAAAAACTGTTTTTT
CDR3 protein: CASRLWGEEDEKLFF

V gene: TRBV9
D gene: -
J gene: TRBJ1-5
clone size: few
CDR3 DNA: TGTGCCAGCAGCGTAGAGGGACGCCTCAATCAGCCCCAGCATTTT
CDR3 protein: CASSVEGRLNQPQHF

V gene: TRBV5-4
D gene: -
J gene: TRBJ2-7
clone size: few
CDR3 DNA: TGTGCCAGCAGCTTGGGAATGGGGAACTACGAGCAGTACTTC
CDR3 protein: CASSLGMGNYEQYF

V gene: TRBV7-9
D gene: -
J gene: TRBJ1-2
clone size: -
CDR3 DNA: TGTGCCACCCAGCGGGCCCGGGCCGGCAGCTATGGCTACACCTTC
CDR3 protein: CATQRARAGSYGYTF

V gene: TRBV28
D gene: TRBD1
J gene: TRBJ2-3
clone size: -
CDR3 DNA: TGTGCCAGCAGTTCCCTCAGGGACAGGCTGGCAAATACGCAGTATTTT
CDR3 protein: CASSSLRDRLANTQYF

V gene: TRBV7-9
D gene: -
J gene: TRBJ1-5
clone size: few
CDR3 DNA: TGTGCCAGCAGCCGCAATCAGCCCCAGCATTTT
CDR3 protein: CASSRNQPQHF

V gene: TRBV7-2
D gene: TRBD1
J gene: TRBJ2-1
clone size: -
CDR3 DNA: TGTGCCATTACCGGGACAGGGGCTTACAATGAGCAGTTCTTC
CDR3 protein: CAITGTGAYNEQFF

V gene: TRBV19
D gene: -
J gene: TRBJ1-1
clone size: once
CDR3 DNA: TGTGCCAGTAGGGGCTGGAGCACTGAAGCTTTCTTT
CDR3 protein: CASRGWSTEAFF

V gene: TRBV27
D gene: -
J gene: TRBJ1-1
clone size: -
CDR3 DNA: TGTGCCAGCAGTTCCATCTCGGGACCGAACACTGAAGCTTTCTTT
CDR3 protein: CASSSISGPNTEAFF

V gene: TRBV10-1
D gene: -
J gene: TRBJ1-1
clone size: -
CDR3 DNA: TGCGCCAGCAGAGGGACTACGACTGAAGCTTTCTTT
CDR3 protein: CASRGTTTEAFF

V gene: TRBV27
D gene: TRBD1
J gene: TRBJ2-2
clone size: -
CDR3 DNA: TGTGCCAGCAGGACAGGGGCGAACACCGGGGAGCTGTTTTTT
CDR3 protein: CASRTGANTGELFF

V gene: TRBV27
D gene: -
J gene: TRBJ1-5
clone size: medium-sized
CDR3 DNA: TGTGCCAGCAGTTTGGCGGACAGCAATCAGCCCCAGCATTTT
CDR3 protein: CASSLADSNQPQHF

V gene: TRBV18
D gene: TRBD2
J gene: TRBJ2-3
clone size: -
CDR3 DNA: TGTGCCAGCTCAACTAGCGGCAGCACAGATACGCAGTATTTT
CDR3 protein: CASSTSGSTDTQYF

V gene: TRBV27
D gene: -
J gene: TRBJ2-1
clone size: once
CDR3 DNA: TGTGCCAGCAGTCCCTACAGGGACAATGAGCAGTTCTTC
CDR3 protein: CASSPYRDNEQFF

V gene: TRBV19
D gene: -
J gene: TRBJ1-1
clone size: -
CDR3 DNA: TGTGCCAGTAGTTTAGCGGGGAACACTGAAGCTTTCTTT
CDR3 protein: CASSLAGNTEAFF

V gene: TRBV7-4
D gene: TRBD2
J gene: TRBJ2-1
clone size: -
CDR3 DNA: TGTGCCAGCAGCGCCACTAGCGGGAACGCTGGCTCCTACAATGAGCAGTTCTTC
CDR3 protein: CASSATSGNAGSYNEQFF

V gene: TRBV11-2
D gene: TRBD1
J gene: TRBJ2-1
clone size: -
CDR3 DNA: TGTGCCAGCAGCTTAGATGGCAGGGGGCTGTACAATGAGCAGTTCTTC
CDR3 protein: CASSLDGRGLYNEQFF

V gene: TRBV6-5
D gene: TRBD2
J gene: TRBJ2-7
clone size: -
CDR3 DNA: TGTGCCAGCAGTTATGGCCTAGCGGGGACCTACGAGCAGTACTTC
CDR3 protein: CASSYGLAGTYEQYF

V gene: TRBV5-1
D gene: TRBD2
J gene: TRBJ2-1
clone size: -
CDR3 DNA: TGCGCCAGCAGCTTGGAGACTAGCGGGAGCTCCTACAATGAGCAGTTCTTC
CDR3 protein: CASSLETSGSSYNEQFF

V gene: TRBV29-1
D gene: TRBD1
J gene: TRBJ1-2
clone size: once
CDR3 DNA: TGCAGCGCCGAAGCTGGACAGGGGTCTTTGGTGTGGGGCTACACCTTC
CDR3 protein: CSAEAGQGSLVWGYTF

V gene: TRBV21-1
D gene: -
J gene: TRBJ2-7
clone size: -
CDR3 DNA: TGTGCCAGCAGCGCCTCGACTAGCGGGAGGGTCCGGTACTTC
CDR3 protein: CASSASTSGRVRYF

V gene: TRBV6-9
D gene: -
J gene: TRBJ2-1
clone size: -
CDR3 DNA: TGTGCCAGCAGTTACGGACCCTTACCCAATGAGCAGTTCTTC
CDR3 protein: CASSYGPLPNEQFF

V gene: TRBV11-1
D gene: TRBD1
J gene: TRBJ2-7
clone size: -
CDR3 DNA: TGTGCCAGCAGCGCACCGGGACAGCCCTACGAGCAGTACTTC
CDR3 protein: CASSAPGQPYEQYF

V gene: TRBV6-6
D gene: TRBD1
J gene: TRBJ2-1
clone size: few
CDR3 DNA: TGTGCCAGCAGTACGGGACAGGTTCGGGCCTACAATGAGCAGTTCTTC
CDR3 protein: CASSTGQVRAYNEQFF

V gene: TRBV7-9
D gene: TRBD1
J gene: TRBJ2-1
clone size: -
CDR3 DNA: TGTGCCAGCAGCTTCGGGACAGGCCTCGATGAGCAGTTCTTC
CDR3 protein: CASSFGTGLDEQFF

V gene: TRBV5-6
D gene: TRBD1
J gene: TRBJ2-5
clone size: few
CDR3 DNA: TGTGCCAGCAGCTTTTCGACAGGGTTGGTGGAGACCCAGTACTTC
CDR3 protein: CASSFSTGLVETQYF

V gene: TRBV27
D gene: -
J gene: TRBJ2-1
clone size: -
CDR3 DNA: TGTGCCAGCAGTCCGGACAGATTCGTGAATGAGCAGTTCTTC
CDR3 protein: CASSPDRFVNEQFF

V gene: TRBV7-3
D gene: -
J gene: TRBJ2-1
clone size: few
CDR3 DNA: TGTGCCAGCAGCTTACAAGGGAGCCCCTACAATGAGCAGTTCTTC
CDR3 protein: CASSLQGSPYNEQFF